The 14 T cell receptor beta chains in this list originate from one sample, sequenced in a study of blood T cells in healthy people across ages. Next came a second PCR, run for roughly 6 to 11 cycles, which used a sample-barcoded 5' primer along with a J-beta primer mix. In TCRdb, the 5' RACE reads were re-called with MiXCR into one record per CDR3 protein. This sample has 710,000 or so distinct CDR3 sequences, with 22% found just once. The specimen was blood. The receptors stem from a man between 65 and 85 years old in good health.

This clonotype has only a few counts. The chain combines TRBV20-1 with TRBJ2-3, with a weak D call TRBD1 (6 bases). The V end lost 6 bases, the J end lost 2 bases, and 15 bases lay between the germline ends. The length of the CDR3 is 14 residues. CDR1 DFQATT and CDR2 SNEGSKA come from the germline V gene (reference sequence). CDR3 bases: TGCAGTGCGACAGGAGCGGCAAACACAGATACGCAGTATTTT. This sequence encodes CSATGAANTDTQYF.

The chain carries TRBV3-1 and TRBJ2-1; tentative D call: TRBD2 (5 bases). The CDR3 is 14 amino acids. CDR1 LGHDT and CDR2 YNNKEL come from the germline V gene (reference sequence). V lost 1 base, J lost 10 bases, and 14 bases lay in between. For the CDR3, the DNA is TGTGCCAGCAGCCAAGGTCGGGGTTTCGGCGAGCAGTTCTTC. Residues: CASSQGRGFGEQFF.

This chain connects TRBV7-2 to TRBJ1-6, with TRBD1 matching 7 bases. Trimming removed 4 bases from V and 3 bases from J; junction bases left unmatched: 6. The CDR3 loop spans 16 amino acids. Germline lookup yields CDR1 SGHTA and CDR2 FQGNSA. The CDR3: CASSSRQGGYNSPLHF. CDR3 nucleotides: TGTGCCAGCAGCTCCCGACAGGGCGGCTATAATTCACCCCTCCACTTT.

This clonotype occurred a few times. The chain is built from TRBV4-1 and TRBJ2-3; D may be TRBD2 (5 bases). V was shortened by 0 bases and J by 7 bases, with 14 bases between the two germline ends. The CDR3 consists of 15 residues. Germline-derived CDR1 and CDR2 are MGHRA and YSYEKL. The CDR3 sequence is CASSQERTSLNTQYF. DNA for the CDR3: TGCGCCAGCAGCCAAGAAAGAACTAGTCTGAATACGCAGTATTTT.

The rearrangement links TRBV12-3 or TRBV12-4 to TRBJ1-1; D may be TRBD1 (5 bases). This CDR3 has 13 amino acids. Between the trimmed V and J ends, which lost 6 bases and 8 bases, there was a span of 16 bases. The DNA of the CDR3 is TGTGCCAGCAGACGAGGGACGGCCCGAGAAGCTTTCTTT. Its translation: CASRRGTAREAFF.

This chain uses TRBV20-1 with TRBJ2-3; D is perhaps TRBD2 (5 bases). The V gene's germline CDR1 is DFQATT and CDR2 SNEGSKA (reference sequence). The length of the CDR3 is 13 residues. Deletions cut 7 bases from V and 4 bases from J, with 15 bases between. CDR3 sequence: CSVPDGGADTQYF. CDR3 DNA sequence: TGCAGTGTCCCAGACGGAGGCGCAGATACGCAGTATTTT.

This clonotype was counted between two and nine times. The chain joins TRBV29-1 to TRBJ1-2; possibly TRBD1 for D (5 bases). The length of the CDR3 is 12 residues. Trimming cost V 7 bases and J 3 bases, with 12 bases left between them. Germline values: CDR1 SQVTM, CDR2 ANQGSEA. The CDR3 coding sequence is TGCAGCGCCGCGGGGGGGGACTATGGCTACACCTTC. Its protein product is CSAAGGDYGYTF.

The rearrangement joins TRBV24-1 to TRBJ2-1, with a tentative D call TRBD2 (6 bases). The CDR3 has 14 residues. V gave up 5 bases and J gave up 6 bases, with 13 bases separating them. Germline V gives CDR1 KGHDR, CDR2 SFDVKD. The CDR3 loop is CATSAEGVFNEQFF. The CDR3, as DNA: TGTGCCACCAGTGCGGAGGGTGTTTTCAATGAGCAGTTCTTC.

CDR3 bases: TGCGCCAGCAGCCAAGATCTTGAACTAGCGGGAGCATACGAGCAGTACTTC. Encoded protein: CASSQDLELAGAYEQYF. J is TRBJ2-7 and V is TRBV4-1; 11 bases line up with TRBD2. The V gene end was trimmed by 0 bases and the J gene end by 4 bases; junction bases not matched to a gene: 8. Germline assignment: CDR1 MGHRA and CDR2 YSYEKL. This CDR3 region has 17 residues.

Only a few counts were recorded for this clonotype. The J gene is TRBJ2-3, the V gene TRBV28; D is undetermined. Germline-derived CDR1 and CDR2 are MDHEN and SYDVKM. The V end lost 4 bases, the J end lost 4 bases, and 9 bases lay between the germline ends. The CDR3 sequence is 13 residues long. The CDR3 sequence: CASSSAPADTQYF. In DNA form, the CDR3 reads TGTGCCAGCAGTTCCGCCCCAGCAGATACGCAGTATTTT.

In its sample, this clonotype was seen a few times. The rearrangement links TRBV29-1 to TRBJ1-5; 8 nucleotides agree with TRBD1. There are 13 residues in the CDR3. Germline CDR1 SQVTM, CDR2 ANQGSEA. Trimming at V came to 4 bases and at J to 5 bases, leaving 4 bases not matched to a gene. The CDR3 bases are TGCAGCGTTGCCTACAGGGGGGATCAGCCCCAGCATTTT. Its protein is CSVAYRGDQPQHF.

A word on this clonotype: Germline and junction disagree at one end, which may indicate a read error. This chain connects TRBV28 to TRBJ2-7; D possibly uses TRBD1 or TRBD2 (5 bases each). This CDR3 contains 15 residues. Germline loops: CDR1 MDHEN, CDR2 SYDVKM. The CDR3 loop reads CASSLSLGTSYEQCF. The CDR3 DNA reads TGTGCCAGCAGTTTATCTCTGGGGACCTCCTACGAGCAGTGCTTC.

The gene calls are TRBV10-2 and TRBJ2-7; 8 bases map to TRBD1. The J call may be in error: the DNA end matches TRBJ2-5 better. Germline CDR1 reads WSHSY; CDR2 reads SAAADI. This CDR3 region has 15 residues. The CDR3 bases are TGCGCCAGCATACAGAATCAGGGGGCTCGGAAGACCCAGTACTTC. Translation: CASIQNQGARKTQYF.

The chain is built from TRBV7-2 and TRBJ2-5; 14 nucleotides line up with TRBD2. The CDR3 spans 17 residues. After removal of 4 bases from V and 1 base from J, the junction contained 5 bases not matched to a gene. The germline gives CDR1 SGHTA, CDR2 FQGNSA. As DNA, the CDR3 is TGTGCCAGCAGCTCGGGACTAGCGGGAGCGCGCCAAGAGACCCAGTACTTC. Amino acids: CASSSGLAGARQETQYF.